Below, 7 T cell receptor beta chains from the same sample are listed, as sequenced in a study of T cells expressing NK-cell markers. TCRdb re-called the 5' RACE reads and shows each CDR3 protein once, DNA omitted. The sample data list 550,000 or so distinct CDR3 sequences. Sequenced sample: blood T cells: a sorted CD56 or NKG2C T cell subset, CD4+ or CD8+ T cells, or bulk PBMC T cells (not recorded which). The source is a man aged 18-30 years in good health.

The J gene is TRBJ2-1, the V gene TRBV7-9; TCRdb's D gene call, TRBD1, goes unchecked for lack of DNA. There are 18 residues in the CDR3. Germline V lookup: CDR1 SEHNR, CDR2 FQNEAQ (reference sequence). The CDR3 loop is CASSAGTGDPPKHNEQFF.

V usage is TRBV12-3 or TRBV12-4 and J usage is TRBJ2-3; the TRBD1 assignment by TCRdb is unverifiable without DNA. The CDR3 has 14 amino acids. This CDR3 reads CASSLRGGTDTQYF.

The chain is built from TRBV5-1 and TRBJ2-7; with no DNA, the TCRdb D assignment of TRBD1 cannot be verified. The CDR3 runs to 16 residues. The germline V gene encodes CDR1 SGHRS and CDR2 YFSETQ. The CDR3: CASSLAAGHSSYEQYF.

The genes are TRBV29-1 and TRBJ2-1; TCRdb's assignment of TRBD1 cannot be checked, as there is no DNA. In germline, CDR1 is SQVTM, CDR2 ANQGSEA. There are 11 residues in the CDR3. The chain's CDR3 is CSENQGNEQFF.

The CDR3 region is CASSPGTGYGQPQHF. The chain uses TRBV16 and TRBJ1-5; the TCRdb D gene call, TRBD1, has no DNA to confirm it. CDR1 is KGHSY, CDR2 FQNENV, per germline. The CDR3 runs to 15 residues.

The CDR3 is CASSAQGVGKYNEQFF. This rearrangement joins TRBV6-4 to TRBJ2-1; TCRdb names TRBD1, which stays unverified in the absence of DNA. The CDR3 is made up of 16 amino acids. The germline gives CDR1 MRHNA, CDR2 SNTAGT.

This chain joins TRBV12-3 or TRBV12-4 and TRBJ2-7. The length of the CDR3 is 13 residues. CDR3 amino acids: CASSKTTTYEQYF.